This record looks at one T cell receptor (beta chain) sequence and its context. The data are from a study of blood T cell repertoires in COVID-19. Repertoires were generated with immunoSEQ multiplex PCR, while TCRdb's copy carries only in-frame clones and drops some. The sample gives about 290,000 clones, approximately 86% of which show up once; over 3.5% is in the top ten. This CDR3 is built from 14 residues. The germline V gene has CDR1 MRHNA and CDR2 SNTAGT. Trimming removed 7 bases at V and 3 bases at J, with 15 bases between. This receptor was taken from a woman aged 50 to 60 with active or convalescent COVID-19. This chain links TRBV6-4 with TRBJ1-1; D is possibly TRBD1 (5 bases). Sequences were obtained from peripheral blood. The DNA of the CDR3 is TGTGCCAGCACCCATGTAGGGGAGGACACTGAAGCTTTCTTT. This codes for CASTHVGEDTEAFF.